These T cell receptor beta chains were read from a single sample in a study of cytomegalovirus exposure and HLA in healthy donors. The assay was immunoSEQ multiplex PCR, and TCRdb's table has in-frame clones only and misses some. The table lists over 55,000 clones, about four fifths of them singletons. The source material was PBMCs. These receptor sequences come from a man aged 35-49 years in good health and CMV-seronegative. CDR3s include the opening cysteine and the closing phenylalanine or tryptophan. The order of the fields is CDR3 protein, CDR3 DNA, CDR3 length, J gene, V gene, clone size, D gene. D genes are given only for firm matches. Some rows mark clone size as missing; the rest say once, few, many or name a class of expanded clone.

CASSTRTGGSTDTQYF | TGTGCCAGTAGTACCCGGACAGGGGGAAGCACAGATACGCAGTATTTT | 16 | TRBJ2-3 | TRBV19 | . | TRBD1
CASSPRGQGGPGELFF | TGTGCCAGCAGCCCCCGAGGACAGGGAGGACCCGGGGAGCTGTTTTTT | 16 | TRBJ2-2 | TRBV7-9 | . | TRBD1
CASSLGPYNEQFF | TGTGCCAGCAGCTTAGGGCCGTACAATGAGCAGTTCTTC | 13 | TRBJ2-1 | TRBV11-2 | . | .
CASRRSGGAYEQYF | TGTGCCAGCAGACGTAGCGGGGGGGCCTACGAGCAGTACTTC | 14 | TRBJ2-7 | TRBV7-2 | . | TRBD2
CSCQGTEAFF | TGCAGCTGCCAGGGCACTGAAGCTTTCTTT | 10 | TRBJ1-1 | TRBV29-1 | once | .
CASSQDGTGANTGELFF | TGCGCCAGCAGCCAAGACGGCACAGGGGCTAACACCGGGGAGCTGTTTTTT | 17 | TRBJ2-2 | TRBV4-3 | . | TRBD1
CASSHFPETQYF | TGTGCCAGCAGCCACTTCCCGGAGACCCAGTACTTC | 12 | TRBJ2-5 | TRBV11-2 | . | .
CASSGRGQADNEQFF | TGCGCCAGCAGCGGCAGGGGACAGGCTGACAATGAGCAGTTCTTC | 15 | TRBJ2-1 | TRBV5-1 | once | TRBD1
CASSLEVGEAFF | TGTGCCAGCAGCTTAGAGGTCGGTGAAGCTTTCTTT | 12 | TRBJ1-1 | TRBV11-2 | . | .
CASSEYGTGGLSRQYF | TGTGCCAGCAGCGAATACGGGACAGGGGGCCTTTCAAGGCAGTACTTC | 16 | TRBJ2-7 | TRBV9 | . | TRBD1
CASTSSSGGAGETQYF | TGCGCCAGCACAAGTTCTAGCGGGGGGGCCGGGGAGACCCAGTACTTC | 16 | TRBJ2-5 | TRBV4-1 | . | TRBD2
CAWSVVGQGALTF | . | 13 | TRBJ1-2 | TRBV30 | . | .
CSVEGWVRDTWSGNTIYF | TGCAGCGTTGAAGGGTGGGTCCGAGACACTTGGTCTGGAAACACCATATATTTT | 18 | TRBJ1-3 | TRBV29-1 | . | .
CASSSLHRGRSNQPQHF | TGTGCCAGCAGCTCCCTCCACCGGGGAAGAAGCAATCAGCCCCAGCATTTT | 17 | TRBJ1-5 | TRBV5-8 | . | .
CASKPWDRDYGYTF | TGTGCCAGCAAACCTTGGGACAGGGACTATGGCTACACCTTC | 14 | TRBJ1-2 | TRBV19 | . | TRBD1
CASRDLAETTQYF | TGTGCCAGCAGAGATCTAGCGGAAACGACGCAGTATTTT | 13 | TRBJ2-3 | TRBV6-1 | . | TRBD2
CASSPPGRGLYEQFF | TGTGCCAGCAGCCCCCCGGGGAGGGGCCTTTATGAGCAGTTCTTC | 15 | TRBJ2-1 | TRBV7-2 | . | TRBD2
CASRGGGTQYF | TGTGCCAGCAGGGGGGGTGGGACCCAGTACTTC | 11 | TRBJ2-5 | TRBV2 | few | .
CASSVSGSGANVLTF | TGTGCCAGCAGCGTATCGGGGAGTGGGGCCAACGTCCTGACTTTC | 15 | TRBJ2-6 | TRBV7-9 | few | .
CASSLRGGSYEQYF | TGTGCCAGCAGCCTAAGGGGTGGGTCCTACGAGCAGTACTTC | 14 | TRBJ2-7 | TRBV7-6 | . | .
CASSRQEETQYF | TGTGCCAGCAGCCGACAGGAAGAGACCCAGTACTTC | 12 | TRBJ2-5 | TRBV7-6 | . | .
CASSLGWFRQWGMETQYF | TGTGCCAGCAGCTTAGGTTGGTTCCGACAGTGGGGAATGGAGACCCAGTACTTC | 18 | TRBJ2-5 | TRBV7-9 | . | .